The source of this TCR beta chain is a study of T cell repertoires in cytomegalovirus infection. About the research overall: CMV epitopes used comprised recently identified HLA-C-restricted ones and well-studied HLA-B-restricted ones. General observations from the study: There were carriers of CMV plus the relevant HLA, and cumulative public TCR beta family frequency identified them.

This clonotype turned up a few times. Antigen: not known. The CDR3 length is 16 residues. The germline V gene has CDR1 MNHNS and CDR2 SASEGT. V shed 2 bases and J 2 bases; nucleotides not matched to a gene: 9. TCRdb re-analysed the reads in MiXCR, keeping a single row per CDR3 protein. This table holds about 160,000 distinct CDR3 sequences, about 20% found once. This chain connects TRBV6-1 to TRBJ2-7; 7 bases align to TRBD1. Sequencing used CD8+ T cells from cultured PBMCs, obtained from culture after CMV antigen stimulation. This receptor was obtained from a human donor in good health (CMV status not recorded). Some clones in this sample may be carry-over from other donors' samples. This CDR3 reads CASSEKKQGTTYEQYF. DNA of the CDR3: TGTGCCAGCAGTGAAAAGAAACAGGGGACAACCTACGAGCAGTACTTC.